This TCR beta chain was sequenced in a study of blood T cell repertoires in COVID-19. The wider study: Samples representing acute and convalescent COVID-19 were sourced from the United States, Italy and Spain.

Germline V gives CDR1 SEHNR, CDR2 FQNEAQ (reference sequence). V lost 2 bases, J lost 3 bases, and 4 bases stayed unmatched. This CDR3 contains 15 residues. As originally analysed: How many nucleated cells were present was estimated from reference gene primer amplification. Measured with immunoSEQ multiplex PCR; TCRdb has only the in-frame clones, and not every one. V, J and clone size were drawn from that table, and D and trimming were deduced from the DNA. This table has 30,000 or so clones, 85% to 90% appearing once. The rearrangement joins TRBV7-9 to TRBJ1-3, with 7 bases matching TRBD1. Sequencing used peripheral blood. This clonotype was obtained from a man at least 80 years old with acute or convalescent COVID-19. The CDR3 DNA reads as TGTGCCAGCAGCTTATCTGACAGGGATGGAAACACCATATATTTT. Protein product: CASSLSDRDGNTIYF.